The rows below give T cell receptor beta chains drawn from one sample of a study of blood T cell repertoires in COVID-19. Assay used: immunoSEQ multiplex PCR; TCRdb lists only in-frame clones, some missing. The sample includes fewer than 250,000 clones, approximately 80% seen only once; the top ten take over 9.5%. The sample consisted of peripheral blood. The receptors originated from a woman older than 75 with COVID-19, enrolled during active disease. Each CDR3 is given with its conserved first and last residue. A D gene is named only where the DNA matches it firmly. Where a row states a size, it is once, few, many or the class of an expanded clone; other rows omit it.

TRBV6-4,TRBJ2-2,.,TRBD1,TGTGCCAGCAGTGCCGAGACAGGGGGCGCTTCCGGGGAGCTGTTTTTT,CASSAETGGASGELFF
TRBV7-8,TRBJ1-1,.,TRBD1,TGTGCCAGCAGCCTCGACAGGGCGAACACTGAAGCTTTCTTT,CASSLDRANTEAFF
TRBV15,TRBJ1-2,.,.,TGTGCCACCCGTTTCGGGGAGGCGGGCTATGGCTACACCTTC,CATRFGEAGYGYTF
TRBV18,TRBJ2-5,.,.,TGTGCCAGCTCACCGTCAGGGCTGGGGGAGACCCAGTACTTC,CASSPSGLGETQYF
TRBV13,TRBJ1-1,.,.,TGTGCCAGCAGCCGCCTGGGGGCAAGCACTGAAGCTTTCTTT,CASSRLGASTEAFF
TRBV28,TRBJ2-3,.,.,TGTGCCAGCAGTTTACACCAGGGCACAGATACGCAGTATTTT,CASSLHQGTDTQYF
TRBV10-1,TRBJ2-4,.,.,TGCGCCAGCAGTGAAGGACAGCTAGCCAAAAACATTCAGTACTTC,CASSEGQLAKNIQYF
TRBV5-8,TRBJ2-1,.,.,TGTGCCAGCAGCTTGGAGGCAGGCGGCGGGGACAATGAGCAGTTCTTC,CASSLEAGGGDNEQFF
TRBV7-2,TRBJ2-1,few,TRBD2,TGTGCCAGCAGCTGGACTAGCGGAAATCACAATGAGCAGTTCTTC,CASSWTSGNHNEQFF
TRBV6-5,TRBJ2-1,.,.,TGTGCCAGCAGAAACGACAGGAGAGTCGAGCAGTTCTTC,CASRNDRRVEQFF
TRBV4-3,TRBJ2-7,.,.,TGCGCCAGCAGCCAAGGGACAGCCCCCTACGAGCAGTACTTC,CASSQGTAPYEQYF
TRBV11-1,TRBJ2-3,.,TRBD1,TGTGCCAGCAGCCGCCTTGGACAGGGATTGTCAGATACGCAGTATTTT,CASSRLGQGLSDTQYF
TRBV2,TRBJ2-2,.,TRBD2,TGTGCCAGCAGCCAAGCGGGGGTTTCCGGGGAGCTGTTTTTT,CASSQAGVSGELFF
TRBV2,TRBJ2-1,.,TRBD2,TGTGCCAGCAGGGGGACTAGCGAGTACAATGAGCAGTTCTTC,CASRGTSEYNEQFF
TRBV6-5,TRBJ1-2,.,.,TGTGCCAGCAGCCGCAGTTTTGGCTATGGCTACACCTTC,CASSRSFGYGYTF
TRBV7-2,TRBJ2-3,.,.,TGTGCCAGCAGCTTCGGGGACTTCACAGATACGCAGTATTTT,CASSFGDFTDTQYF
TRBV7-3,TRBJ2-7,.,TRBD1,TGTGCCAGCAGCACGGGACAGGGCTACGAGCAGTACTTC,CASSTGQGYEQYF
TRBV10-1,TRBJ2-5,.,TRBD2,TGCGCCCTACCTGGTCGGGGGGGGCCAGAGCAGGAGACCCAGTACTTC,CALPGRGGPEQETQYF
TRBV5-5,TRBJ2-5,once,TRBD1,TGTGCCAGCAGCTCGGGACAGGGTTACACCCAGTACTTC,CASSSGQGYTQYF
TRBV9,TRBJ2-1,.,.,TGTGCCAGCAGCCCCGTCCCCGACTTGCCGGGGCAGTTCTTC,CASSPVPDLPGQFF
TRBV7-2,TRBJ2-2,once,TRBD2,TGTGCCAGCAGCCCCCGACTAGCGGGGGATACCGGGGAGCTGTTTTTT,CASSPRLAGDTGELFF
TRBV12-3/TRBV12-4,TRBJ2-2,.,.,TGTGCCAGCAGTTCCATCGGGGAGCTGTTTTTT,CASSSIGELFF
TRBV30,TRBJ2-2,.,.,TGTGCCTGGAGCTCCGGAGCCACCGGGGAGCTGTTTTTT,CAWSSGATGELFF
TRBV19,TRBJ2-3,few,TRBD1,TGTGCCAGTAGGAAATCGACAGGGAGCCCTCCTAGCACAGATACGCAGTATTTT,CASRKSTGSPPSTDTQYF
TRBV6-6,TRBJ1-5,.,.,TGTGCCAGCAGTTACGGGGGGGCGGGCAATCAGCCCCAGCATTTT,CASSYGGAGNQPQHF
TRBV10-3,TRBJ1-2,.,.,TGTGCCATCAGAGCAGGGACTTCAGACTATGGCTACACCTTC,CAIRAGTSDYGYTF
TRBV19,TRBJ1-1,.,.,TGTGCCAGTACCTTTTCTGGAGGGTTGAACACTGAAGCTTTCTTT,CASTFSGGLNTEAFF
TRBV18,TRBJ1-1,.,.,TGTGCCAGCTCACCGAGAGAACAGGGCGGGAACACTGAAGCTTTCTTT,CASSPREQGGNTEAFF
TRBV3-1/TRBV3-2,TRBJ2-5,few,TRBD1,TGTGCCAGCAGCGCAAGCCAGGCGTTCAGGGGGCAAGAGACCCAGTACTTC,CASSASQAFRGQETQYF
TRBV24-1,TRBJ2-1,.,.,TGTGCCACCAGTGAGGACAGATACAATGAGCAGTTCTTC,CATSEDRYNEQFF
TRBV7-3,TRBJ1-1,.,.,TGTGCCAGCAGCCCATCCGGGGGAAAAGCTTTCTTT,CASSPSGGKAFF
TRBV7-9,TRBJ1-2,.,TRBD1,TGTGCCAGCAGCCTGCCCCCGGGACAGGGAAGTGGCTACACCTTC,CASSLPPGQGSGYTF
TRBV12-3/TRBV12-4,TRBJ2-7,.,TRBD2,TGTGCCAGCGGGGCGGGAGTCCGAGGCGAGCAGTACTTC,CASGAGVRGEQYF
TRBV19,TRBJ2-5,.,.,TGTGCCAGTAGAAGCCTTACAGGGATTCAAGAGACCCAGTACTTC,CASRSLTGIQETQYF
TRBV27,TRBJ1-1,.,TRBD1,TGTGCCAGCAGCACCCACAGGGGGAACACTGAAGCTTTCTTT,CASSTHRGNTEAFF
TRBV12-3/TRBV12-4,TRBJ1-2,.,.,TGTGCCAGCAGCCCCGACGGAGCCTATGGCTACACCTTC,CASSPDGAYGYTF
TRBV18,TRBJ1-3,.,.,TGTGCCAGCTCAATGCCCCCCGACCGGGTCTCTGGAAACACCATATATTTT,CASSMPPDRVSGNTIYF
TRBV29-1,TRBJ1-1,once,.,TGCAGCACCTGGACGGGGGTGAACACTGAAGCTTTCTTT,CSTWTGVNTEAFF
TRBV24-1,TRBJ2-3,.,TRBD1,TGTGCCACCAGTGCCCCGGGACAGGGGTTTATAGATACGCAGTATTTT,CATSAPGQGFIDTQYF
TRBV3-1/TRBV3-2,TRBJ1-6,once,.,TGTGCCAGCAGCCAAGGAGACAGTTTCAGCTCCTATAATTCACCCCTCCACTTT,CASSQGDSFSSYNSPLHF
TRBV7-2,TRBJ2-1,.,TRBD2,TGTGCCAGCAGCTTAGGGATAGCGGGGGGGCACAATGAGCAGTTCTTC,CASSLGIAGGHNEQFF
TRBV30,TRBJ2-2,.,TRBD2,TGTGCCTGGGCGGGAAGCGGGGATAACACCGGGGAGCTGTTTTTT,CAWAGSGDNTGELFF
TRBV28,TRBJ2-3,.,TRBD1,TGTGCCAGCAGCGGGGACAGAAGCACAGATACGCAGTATTTT,CASSGDRSTDTQYF
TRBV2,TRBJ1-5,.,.,TGTGCCAGCAGTGCAGGTAATCAGCCCCAGCATTTT,CASSAGNQPQHF
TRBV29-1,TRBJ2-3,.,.,TGCAGCGTTGCCTCCGGGGAGAATACAGATACGCAGTATTTT,CSVASGENTDTQYF
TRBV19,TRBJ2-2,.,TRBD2,TGTGCCAGTAAGGGACTAGCGGCGAACACCGGGGAGCTGTTTTTT,CASKGLAANTGELFF
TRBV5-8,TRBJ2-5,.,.,TGTGCCAGCATCCCTAGGCTGCCGGGGGAAGAGACCCAGTACTTC,CASIPRLPGEETQYF
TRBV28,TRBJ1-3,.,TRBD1,TGTGCCAGCAGGGCAGGGGGATCCCCTCTCTCTGGAAACACCATATATTTT,CASRAGGSPLSGNTIYF
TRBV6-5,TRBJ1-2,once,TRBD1,TGTGCCAGCAGTTACGACCCCTTGACAGGGAGCTACACCTTC,CASSYDPLTGSYTF
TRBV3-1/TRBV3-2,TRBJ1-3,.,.,TGTGCCAGCAGCCAGATAGGACTAGGCTTTGGAAACACCATATATTTT,CASSQIGLGFGNTIYF
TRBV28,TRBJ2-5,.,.,TGTGCCAGCAGGGCCCATAAGGGGGCGGGGGGCCAAGAGACCCAGTACTTC,CASRAHKGAGGQETQYF
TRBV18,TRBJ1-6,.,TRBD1,TGTGCCAGCTCAAGGACAGGGGGAGATTCACCCCTCCACTTT,CASSRTGGDSPLHF
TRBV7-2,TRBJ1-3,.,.,TGTGCCAGCAGTATGTCTCAGGGCGCTGGAAACACCATATATTTT,CASSMSQGAGNTIYF
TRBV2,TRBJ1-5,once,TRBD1,TGTGCCAGCAACTTCGACAGGGACAGCAATCAGCCCCAGCATTTT,CASNFDRDSNQPQHF
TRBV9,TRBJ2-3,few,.,TGTGCCAGCAGCGTAGAGGAGGGGAGGAGCGGCACAGATACGCAGTATTTT,CASSVEEGRSGTDTQYF
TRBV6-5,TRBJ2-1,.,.,TGTGCCAGCAGAAGGGGACTTAGGGATGAGCAGTTCTTC,CASRRGLRDEQFF
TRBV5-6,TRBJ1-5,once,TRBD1,TGTGCCAGCAGCTTGTTCGGGGGAGACAGGGAGAGTCAGCCCCAGCATTTT,CASSLFGGDRESQPQHF
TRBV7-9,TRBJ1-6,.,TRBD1,TGTGCCAGCAGTCGCGGACAGGGGGGTTCACCCCTCCACTTT,CASSRGQGGSPLHF
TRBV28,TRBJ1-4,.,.,TGTGCCAGCAGCGAGGGTGCAACTAATGAAAAACTGTTTTTT,CASSEGATNEKLFF
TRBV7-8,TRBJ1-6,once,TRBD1,TGTGCCAGCAGCTTAGCCGGGACAGCTAGCTCCTATAATTCACCCCTCCACTTT,CASSLAGTASSYNSPLHF